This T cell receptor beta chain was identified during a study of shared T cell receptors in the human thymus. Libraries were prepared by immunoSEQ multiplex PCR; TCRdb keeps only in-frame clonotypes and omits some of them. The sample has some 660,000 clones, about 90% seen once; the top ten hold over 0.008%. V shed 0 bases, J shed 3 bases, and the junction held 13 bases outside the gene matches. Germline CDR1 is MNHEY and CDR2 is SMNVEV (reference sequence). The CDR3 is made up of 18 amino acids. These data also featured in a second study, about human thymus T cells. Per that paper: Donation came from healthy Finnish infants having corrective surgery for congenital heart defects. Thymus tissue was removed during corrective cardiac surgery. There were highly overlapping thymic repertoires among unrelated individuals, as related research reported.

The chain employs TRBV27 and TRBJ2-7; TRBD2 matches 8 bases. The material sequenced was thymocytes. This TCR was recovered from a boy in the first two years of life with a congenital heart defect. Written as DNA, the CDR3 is TGTGCCAGCAGTTTATCGCTTGGGCCGGGAGGGATTGTCTACGAGCAGTACTTC. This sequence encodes CASSLSLGPGGIVYEQYF.